The text below deals with one TCR beta chain. Trimming left V 5 bases short and J 0 bases short, with 13 bases between. This CDR3 has 14 amino acids. The germline V gene has CDR1 SQVTM and CDR2 ANQGSEA. This specimen belongs to a study of blood T cell repertoires in COVID-19. For the study at large: Samples representing acute and convalescent COVID-19 were sourced from the United States, Italy and Spain. Sample material is recorded as cDNA or gDNA derived from T cells, B-cell-depleted T cells, or PBMCs.

As handled by the study authors: Using reference gene primer amplification, nucleated cell counts were estimated. Here immunoSEQ multiplex PCR was the method, and the copy in TCRdb shows in-frame clones only, minus some. D and trimming come from the DNA, and the V and J calls and clone size come from that table. The table lists 230,000 or so clones, more than 65% of them singletons, with roughly 1.4% in the top ten. The chain is built from TRBV29-1 and TRBJ1-1; D perhaps matches TRBD1 (5 bases). The clonotype comes from a woman aged 40 to 49 who had recovered from COVID-19. The sample was peripheral blood. The CDR3 DNA reads TGCAGCGTTACAGGAACTATCATGAACACTGAAGCTTTCTTT. It is translated as CSVTGTIMNTEAFF. Together with reference TRBV29-1 and TRBJ1-1, the CDR3 gives the full variable domain: SAVISQKPSRDICQRGTSLTIQCQVDSQVTMMFWYRQQPGQSLTLIATANQGSEATYESGFVIDKFPISRPNLTFSTLTVSNMSPEDSSIYLCSVTGTIMNTEAFFGQGTRLTVV.